This T cell receptor beta chain was found in a study of T-cell reconstitution after alpha-beta-depleted transplantation in children. After removal of 2 bases from V and 4 bases from J, the junction contained 4 bases not matched to a gene. This CDR3 contains 16 residues. Per the germline V gene, CDR1 is SGHTA and CDR2 is FQGTGA. This clonotype came up many times. Preparation of the TCRbeta library involved a method that used unique molecular identifiers. TCRdb reanalysed the PCR reads using MiXCR and keeps one entry per CDR3 protein. The sample lists over 100,000 distinct CDR3 sequences; about a tenth were seen once.

The gene calls are TRBV7-3 and TRBJ2-1; 11 positions match TRBD2. This clonotype was sampled from a boy aged 2-9 years with acute lymphoblastic leukemia, due to receive a stem cell transplant. Sequencing was performed on PBMCs, taken before TCRalphabeta/CD19-depleted stem cell transplant. CDR3 in DNA: TGTGCCAGCAGCTTATACGGGACTAGCGGTTACAATGAGCAGTTCTTC. Its protein product is CASSLYGTSGYNEQFF.